This entry is about one T cell receptor (beta chain). The data derive from a study of blood T cell repertoires in COVID-19. Study context: From the United States, Italy and Spain came samples of acute and convalescent COVID-19.

During active infection, Seattle patients enrolled and were then monitored through disease. Measured with immunoSEQ multiplex PCR; TCRdb has only the in-frame clones, and not every one. The sample has tens of thousands of clones, roughly nine tenths seen once. This receptor was taken from a woman aged 60-70 years with COVID-19, enrolled during active disease. Sequenced sample: peripheral blood.

DNA for the CDR3: TGTGCCAGCAGTTTAGGGGGGCAGGGGGGTTCACCCCTCCACTTT. This gives the protein CASSLGGQGGSPLHF. The gene calls are TRBV27 and TRBJ1-6; 7 nucleotides align to TRBD1. The germline gives CDR1 MNHEY, CDR2 SMNVEV (reference sequence). The CDR3 runs to 15 residues. V lost 2 bases and J lost 9; bases outside the gene matches: 7.